This entry is about one TCR beta chain. Its antigen is not known. These data belong to a study of T cell responses to AZD1222 COVID-19 vaccine. Study-level points and caveats: Spike-wide vaccine-associated CD4 TCRs dominated at 160-218 and 743-854. It was only a handful of AZD1222 recipients who were seropositive at baseline.

Generated by immunoSEQ multiplex PCR, the TCRdb table keeps only in-frame clones and is missing some. The table shows approximately 120,000 clones, with roughly nine tenths occurring only once. The CDR3 has 14 amino acids. The V and J ends lost 1 base and 4 bases respectively, with 10 bases between them. CDR1 is SGHTA and CDR2 is FQGNSA in the germline V gene. The source of this sequence is an adult in good health. Here the sequenced sample was peripheral blood, taken on day 0 of AZD1222 vaccination. The chain uses TRBV7-2 and TRBJ1-2; perhaps TRBD1 as D (5 bases). As DNA, the CDR3 is TGTGCCAGCAGCTTAGGGCCGGGGGTCTATGGCTACACCTTC. Its translation: CASSLGPGVYGYTF.